This TCR beta chain was sequenced during a study of blood T cell repertoires in COVID-19. Study at large: T cells, B-cell-depleted T cells, or PBMCs supplied cDNA or gDNA.

Per germline, CDR1 DFQATT and CDR2 SNEGSKA (reference sequence). The CDR3 loop spans 11 amino acids. V was clipped by 3 bases and J by 12 bases; unmatched bases: 4. This table comes from immunoSEQ multiplex PCR, and its TCRdb copy is limited to in-frame clones, with some not included. The sample lists more than 150,000 clones, roughly four fifths occurring once. Material: peripheral blood. The V gene is TRBV20-1, the J gene TRBJ1-2, with TRBD1 identical over 10 bases. The sequence was obtained from a woman at least 80 years old with COVID-19, enrolled during active disease. The chain's CDR3 is CSARKGQGHTF. For the CDR3, the DNA is TGCAGTGCTAGGAAGGGACAGGGGCACACCTTC.